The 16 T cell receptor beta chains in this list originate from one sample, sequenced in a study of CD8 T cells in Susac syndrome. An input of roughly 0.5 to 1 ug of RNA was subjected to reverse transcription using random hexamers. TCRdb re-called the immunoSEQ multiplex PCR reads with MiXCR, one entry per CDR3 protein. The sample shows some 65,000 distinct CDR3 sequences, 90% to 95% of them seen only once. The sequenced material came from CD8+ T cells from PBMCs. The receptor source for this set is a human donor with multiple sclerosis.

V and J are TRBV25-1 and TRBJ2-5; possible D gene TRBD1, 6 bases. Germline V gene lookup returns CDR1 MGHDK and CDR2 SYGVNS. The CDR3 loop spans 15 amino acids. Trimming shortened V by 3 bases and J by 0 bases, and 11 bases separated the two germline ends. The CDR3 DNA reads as TGTGCCAGCAGTGAGGGGGCAGCGTACCAAGAGACCCAGTACTTC. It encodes CASSEGAAYQETQYF.

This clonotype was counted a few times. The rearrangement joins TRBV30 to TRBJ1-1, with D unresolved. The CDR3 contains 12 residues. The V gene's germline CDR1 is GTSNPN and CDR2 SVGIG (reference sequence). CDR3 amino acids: CGTQEMNTEAFF. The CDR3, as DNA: TGTGGGACCCAGGAGATGAACACTGAAGCTTTCTTT.

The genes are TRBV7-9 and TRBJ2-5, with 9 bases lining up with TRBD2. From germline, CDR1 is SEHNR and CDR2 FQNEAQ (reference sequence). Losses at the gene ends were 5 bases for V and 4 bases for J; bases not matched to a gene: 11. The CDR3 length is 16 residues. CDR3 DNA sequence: TGTGCCAGCAGCGGAGGTAGCGGGGGCGTCGGAGAGACCCAGTACTTC. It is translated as CASSGGSGGVGETQYF.

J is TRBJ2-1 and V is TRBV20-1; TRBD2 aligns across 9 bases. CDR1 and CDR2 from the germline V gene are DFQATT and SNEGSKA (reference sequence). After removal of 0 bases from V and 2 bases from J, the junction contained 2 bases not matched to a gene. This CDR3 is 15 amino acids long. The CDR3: CSAREAGGTYNEQFF. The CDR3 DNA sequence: TGCAGTGCTAGAGAAGCGGGAGGAACCTACAATGAGCAGTTCTTC.

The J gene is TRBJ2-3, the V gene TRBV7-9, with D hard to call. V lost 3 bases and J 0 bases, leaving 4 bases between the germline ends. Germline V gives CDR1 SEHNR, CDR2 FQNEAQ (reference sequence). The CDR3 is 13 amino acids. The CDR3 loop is CASSFKSTDTQYF. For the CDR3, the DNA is TGTGCCAGCAGCTTCAAGAGCACAGATACGCAGTATTTT.

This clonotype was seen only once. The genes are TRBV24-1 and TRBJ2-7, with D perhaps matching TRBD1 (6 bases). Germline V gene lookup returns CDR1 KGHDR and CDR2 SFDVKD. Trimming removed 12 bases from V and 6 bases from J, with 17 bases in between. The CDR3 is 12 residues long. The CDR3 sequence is CAAATGNGEQYF. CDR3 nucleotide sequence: TGTGCCGCAGCGACAGGAAACGGCGAGCAGTACTTC.

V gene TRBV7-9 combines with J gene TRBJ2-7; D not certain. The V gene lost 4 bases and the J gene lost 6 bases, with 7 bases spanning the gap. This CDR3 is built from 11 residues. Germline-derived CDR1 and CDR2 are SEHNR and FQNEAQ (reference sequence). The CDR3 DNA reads TGTGCCAGCAGCTCCTGGGTCGAGCAGTACTTC. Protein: CASSSWVEQYF.

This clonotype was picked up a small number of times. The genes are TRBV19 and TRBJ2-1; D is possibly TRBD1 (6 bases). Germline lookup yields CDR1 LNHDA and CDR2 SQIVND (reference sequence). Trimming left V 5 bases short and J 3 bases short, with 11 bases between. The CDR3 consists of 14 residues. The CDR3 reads CASSGDIDYNEQFF. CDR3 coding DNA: TGTGCCAGTAGTGGGGACATAGACTACAATGAGCAGTTCTTC.

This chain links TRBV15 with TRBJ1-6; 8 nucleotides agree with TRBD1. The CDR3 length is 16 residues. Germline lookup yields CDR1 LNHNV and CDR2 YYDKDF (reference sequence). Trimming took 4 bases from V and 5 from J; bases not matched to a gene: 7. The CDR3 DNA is TGTGCCACCAGCACTATGCCGGGACAGGATAATTCACCCCTCCACTTT. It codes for CATSTMPGQDNSPLHF.

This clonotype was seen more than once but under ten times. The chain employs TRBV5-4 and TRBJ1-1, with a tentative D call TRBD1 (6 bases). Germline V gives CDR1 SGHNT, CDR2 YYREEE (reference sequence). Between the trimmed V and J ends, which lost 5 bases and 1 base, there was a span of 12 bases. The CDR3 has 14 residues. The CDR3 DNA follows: TGTGCCAGCAGACAGGGAGGTGGGAACACTGAAGCTTTCTTT. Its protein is CASRQGGGNTEAFF. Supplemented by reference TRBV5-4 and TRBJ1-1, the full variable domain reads ETGVTQSPTHLIKTRGQQVTLRCSSQSGHNTVSWYQQALGQGPQFIFQYYREEENGRGNFPPRFSGLQFPNYSSELNVNALELDDSALYLCASRQGGGNTEAFFGQGTRLTVV.

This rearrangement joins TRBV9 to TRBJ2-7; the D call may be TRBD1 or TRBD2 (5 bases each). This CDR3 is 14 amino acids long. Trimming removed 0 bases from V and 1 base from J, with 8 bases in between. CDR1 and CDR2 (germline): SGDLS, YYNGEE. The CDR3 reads CASSVGDGSYEQYF. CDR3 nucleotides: TGTGCCAGCAGCGTAGGGGACGGATCCTACGAGCAGTACTTC.

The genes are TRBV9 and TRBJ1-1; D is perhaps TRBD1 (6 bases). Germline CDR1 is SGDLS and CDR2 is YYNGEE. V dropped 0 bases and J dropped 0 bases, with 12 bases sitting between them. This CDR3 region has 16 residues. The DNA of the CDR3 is TGTGCCAGCAGCGTAGCTTTTGCAGGGGTGAACACTGAAGCTTTCTTT. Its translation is CASSVAFAGVNTEAFF.

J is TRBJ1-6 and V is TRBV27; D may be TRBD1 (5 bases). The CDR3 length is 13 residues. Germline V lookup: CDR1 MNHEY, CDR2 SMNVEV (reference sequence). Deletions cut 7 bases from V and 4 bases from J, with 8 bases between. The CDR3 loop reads CASNTGYNSPLHF. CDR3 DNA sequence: TGTGCCAGCAATACAGGATATAATTCACCCCTCCACTTT.

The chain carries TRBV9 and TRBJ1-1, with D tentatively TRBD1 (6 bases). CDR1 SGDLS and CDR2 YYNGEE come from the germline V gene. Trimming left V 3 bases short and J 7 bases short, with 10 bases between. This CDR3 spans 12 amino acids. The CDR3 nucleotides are TGTGCCAGCAGCGACACAGGGATTGAAGCTTTCTTT. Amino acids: CASSDTGIEAFF. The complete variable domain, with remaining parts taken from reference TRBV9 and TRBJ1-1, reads DSGVTQTPKHLITATGQRVTLRCSPRSGDLSVYWYQQSLDQGLQFLIQYYNGEERAKGNILERFSAQQFPDLHSELNLSSLELGDSALYFCASSDTGIEAFFGQGTRLTVV.

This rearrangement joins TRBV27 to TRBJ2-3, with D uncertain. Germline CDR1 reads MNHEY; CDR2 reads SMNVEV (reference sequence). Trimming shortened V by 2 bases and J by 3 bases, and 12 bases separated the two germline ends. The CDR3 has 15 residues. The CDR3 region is CASSLGFWATDTQYF. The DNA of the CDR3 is TGTGCCAGCAGTTTAGGTTTCTGGGCGACAGATACGCAGTATTTT.

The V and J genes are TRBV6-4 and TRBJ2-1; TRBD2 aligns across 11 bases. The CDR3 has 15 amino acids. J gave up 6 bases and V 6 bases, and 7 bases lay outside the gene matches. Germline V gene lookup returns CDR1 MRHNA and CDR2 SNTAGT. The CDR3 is CASSPTSGDTNEQFF. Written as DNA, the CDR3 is TGTGCCAGCAGCCCGACTAGCGGGGATACCAATGAGCAGTTCTTC.